This passage covers 32 T cell receptor beta chains from one sample sequenced in a study of blood T cell repertoires in COVID-19 (dated by TCRdb to 2019 to 2021). Libraries were built with the immunoSEQ multiplex PCR assay. TCRdb's version of the immuneACCESS table is confined to in-frame rearrangements and falls short of the full clone set. An unresolved V gene accounts for under half of the shortfall where checked; the remainder is of unknown origin. The sample records some 50,000 clones, 93% of which are singletons. The ten largest clones represent about 1% of the sample. Sequencing was carried out using peripheral blood. Every receptor here comes from a man in his fifties or sixties with COVID-19, enrolled during active disease.

The chain links TRBV7-9 to TRBJ2-4; 10 bases are a match to TRBD1. The V gene's germline CDR1 is SEHNR and CDR2 FQNEAQ (reference sequence). V shed 6 bases, J shed 3 bases, and the junction held 5 bases outside the gene matches. The CDR3 length is 15 residues. The CDR3 spells CASSRTGGGKNIQYF. DNA of the CDR3: TGTGCCAGCAGTCGGACAGGGGGTGGCAAAAACATTCAGTACTTC. Drawing the rest from reference TRBV7-9 and TRBJ2-4, the complete variable domain is DTGVSQNPRHKITKRGQNVTFRCDPISEHNRLYWYRQTLGQGPEFLTYFQNEAQLEKSRLLSDRFSAERPKGSFSTLEIQRTEQGDSAMYLCASSRTGGGKNIQYFGAGTRLSVL.

This chain uses TRBV11-3 with TRBJ2-1, with a tentative D call TRBD2 (6 bases). Germline lookup yields CDR1 SGHNT and CDR2 YENEEA. There are 18 residues in the CDR3. The V gene lost 0 bases and the J gene lost 4 bases, with 19 bases spanning the gap. The CDR3 DNA sequence: TGTGCCAGCAGCTTAGATTCCGGGAGTACTACGACTTACAATGAGCAGTTCTTC. This translates into CASSLDSGSTTTYNEQFF.

V gene TRBV11-2 combines with J gene TRBJ1-1; possibly TRBD1 for D (6 bases). CDR3 size: 15 residues. V was trimmed by 1 base and J by 0 bases, leaving 9 bases between them. Looked up from germline, CDR1 is SGHAT and CDR2 is FQNNGV. The CDR3, as DNA: TGTGCCAGCAGCTTAGGCAGGGGATTGAACACTGAAGCTTTCTTT. It encodes CASSLGRGLNTEAFF.

The gene calls are TRBV10-3 and TRBJ1-1; D gene unclear. Germline CDR1 reads ENHRY; CDR2 reads SYGVKD. V shed 0 bases and J shed 1 base, with 12 bases lying between them. This CDR3 has 16 residues. The DNA of the CDR3 is TGTGCCATCAGTGAGTCTGCAGGTATCGGGAACACTGAAGCTTTCTTT. Amino acid sequence: CAISESAGIGNTEAFF.

The V gene is TRBV5-1, the J gene TRBJ1-2; 9 bases map to TRBD1. This CDR3 has 15 residues. Germline trimming cut 4 bases from V and 8 bases from J; bases unmatched to any gene: 12. Germline V gene sequence: CDR1 SGHRS, CDR2 YFSETQ. CDR3 loop: CASSPGDREGRGYTF. In DNA, the CDR3 is TGCGCCAGCAGCCCGGGGGACAGGGAAGGTCGCGGCTACACCTTC.

This chain links TRBV4-3 with TRBJ1-2, with D maybe TRBD1 (5 bases). Trimming pared 1 base from V and 8 bases from J, leaving 14 bases between. CDR3 size: 14 residues. CDR1 is LGHNA and CDR2 is YSLEER in the germline V gene. The CDR3 sequence: CASSQAFRAEGYTF. CDR3 nucleotides: TGCGCCAGCAGCCAAGCGTTCAGGGCCGAAGGCTACACCTTC.

The table lists this clone with a count of one. This rearrangement joins TRBV20-1 to TRBJ2-7; D is perhaps TRBD2 (6 bases). The CDR3 is 12 residues long. V gave up 3 bases and J gave up 4 bases, with 10 bases separating them. Germline values: CDR1 DFQATT, CDR2 SNEGSKA (reference sequence). Here the CDR3 reads CSASDSGYEQYF. The CDR3 DNA reads as TGCAGTGCTAGTGATAGCGGTTACGAGCAGTACTTC.

The chain couples TRBV9 to TRBJ2-1; 8 bases fit TRBD2. This CDR3 has 16 residues. CDR1 is SGDLS, CDR2 YYNGEE, per germline. V shed 0 bases, J shed 6 bases, and the junction held 8 bases outside the gene matches. CDR3 region: CASSVGRASGLNEQFF. CDR3 DNA: TGTGCCAGCAGCGTAGGGAGGGCTAGCGGGCTCAATGAGCAGTTCTTC. The complete variable domain, with remaining parts taken from reference TRBV9 and TRBJ2-1, reads DSGVTQTPKHLITATGQRVTLRCSPRSGDLSVYWYQQSLDQGLQFLIQYYNGEERAKGNILERFSAQQFPDLHSELNLSSLELGDSALYFCASSVGRASGLNEQFFGPGTRLTVL.

J is TRBJ1-4 and V is TRBV28; D may be TRBD1 (5 bases). Germline CDR1 and CDR2: MDHEN and SYDVKM. This CDR3 region has 12 residues. V lost 4 bases and J 8 bases, leaving 8 bases between the germline ends. The CDR3 DNA is TGTGCCAGCAGTTCCAGGGTGGAAAAACTGTTTTTT. Translated: CASSSRVEKLFF.

In this sample, this clone turned up once. J is TRBJ2-7 and V is TRBV5-6; D is unclear. This CDR3 is built from 13 residues. V lost 0 bases to trimming and J lost 1 base, with 5 bases between them. Per germline, CDR1 SGHDT and CDR2 YYEEEE. CDR3 sequence reads: CASSLAGSYEQYF. The DNA for the CDR3 is TGTGCCAGCAGCTTGGCCGGGTCCTACGAGCAGTACTTC.

The CDR3 DNA reads as TGTGCCTGGGCCGAACAGGGGAACACTGAAGCTTTCTTT. It encodes CAWAEQGNTEAFF. The chain recombines TRBV30 with TRBJ1-1; D is perhaps TRBD1 (6 bases). The germline V gene has CDR1 GTSNPN and CDR2 SVGIG (reference sequence). The CDR3 has 13 amino acids. V lost 5 bases, J lost 1 base, and 11 bases lay in between.

The chain has TRBV30 and TRBJ2-7; 9 bases fit TRBD2. CDR3 length: 15 residues. V lost 5 bases to trimming and J lost 2 bases; unmatched junction nucleotides: 10. Germline V CDR1 and CDR2: GTSNPN, SVGIG (reference sequence). The CDR3 DNA reads as TGTGCCTGGGGCGACCGACTAGCGGTTCCCTACGAGCAGTACTTC. Amino acids: CAWGDRLAVPYEQYF.

The chain couples TRBV21-1 to TRBJ2-7; the DNA was not used to check the table's D call, TRBD1. TRBV21-1 is termed a pseudogene. This CDR3 region has 14 residues. In DNA, the CDR3 is TGTGCCAGCAGCAGCCACAGGGTCTCCTACGAGCAGTACTTC. Translated, it gives CASSSHRVSYEQYF.

The CDR3 nucleotides are TGTGCCAGCAGCCAATCGTCCGGGACAGAAAATTCACCCCTCCACTTT. This translates into CASSQSSGTENSPLHF. The rearrangement links TRBV16 to TRBJ1-6; 7 bases line up with TRBD1. The CDR3 is 16 residues long. J was trimmed by 7 bases and V by 0 bases; bases with no gene match: 6. The V gene's germline CDR1 is KGHSY and CDR2 FQNENV.

The CDR3 loop reads CASSEWTGVNNQPQHF. CDR3 bases: TGTGCCAGCAGTGAGTGGACAGGGGTGAACAATCAGCCCCAGCATTTT. V is TRBV11-2 and J is TRBJ1-5, with TRBD1 matching 9 bases. CDR1 SGHAT and CDR2 FQNNGV come from the germline V gene. CDR3 length: 16 residues. Losses at the gene ends were 6 bases for V and 3 bases for J; bases not matched to a gene: 9.

The chain links TRBV18 to TRBJ1-5; TRBD1 aligns across 7 bases. This CDR3 spans 14 amino acids. CDR1 and CDR2 from the germline V gene are KGHSH and LQKENI. V shed 6 bases, J shed 3 bases, and the junction held 5 bases outside the gene matches. CDR3 residues: CASSGGQTNQPQHF. CDR3 nucleotides: TGTGCCAGCTCGGGGGGACAGACCAATCAGCCCCAGCATTTT.

V is TRBV7-9 and J is TRBJ2-7; 8 bases fit TRBD1. V was clipped by 7 bases and J by 0 bases; unmatched bases: 11. The CDR3 is made up of 16 amino acids. Germline V gives CDR1 SEHNR, CDR2 FQNEAQ (reference sequence). In DNA form, the CDR3 reads TGTGCCAGCACCATACCCCCCGGACAGGGCTCCTACGAGCAGTACTTC. Encoded protein: CASTIPPGQGSYEQYF.

This clone was seen a handful of times. J is TRBJ2-2 and V is TRBV5-1; tentative D call: TRBD2 (6 bases). The CDR3 contains 14 residues. CDR1 is SGHRS, CDR2 YFSETQ, per germline. V was pared by 0 bases and J by 5 bases, with 8 bases between. The CDR3 loop is CASSLEAGTGELFF. The CDR3 region has the DNA TGCGCCAGCAGCTTGGAGGCGGGGACCGGGGAGCTGTTTTTT.

V and J are TRBV7-6 and TRBJ2-1; 9 bases map to TRBD2. V lost 0 bases and J lost 0; bases outside the gene matches: 0. Germline V gives CDR1 SGHVS, CDR2 FNYEAQ. This CDR3 region has 16 residues. CDR3 loop: CASSLASGSSYNEQFF. The CDR3 DNA is TGTGCCAGCAGCTTAGCTAGCGGGAGCTCCTACAATGAGCAGTTCTTC.

This clone was picked up one time. The chain has TRBV5-6 and TRBJ1-5; 10 nucleotides match TRBD1. The CDR3 contains 16 residues. Trimming at V came to 4 bases and at J to 3 bases, leaving 7 bases not matched to a gene. From germline, CDR1 is SGHDT and CDR2 YYEEEE. The CDR3 reads CASSQDRGRDNQPQHF. In DNA form, the CDR3 reads TGTGCCAGCAGCCAAGACAGGGGGCGAGACAATCAGCCCCAGCATTTT.

The chain combines TRBV5-1 with TRBJ1-1; D gene unclear. The ends were cut back, 0 bases at V and 0 bases at J, with 9 bases in the middle. Germline loops: CDR1 SGHRS, CDR2 YFSETQ. The CDR3 loop spans 15 amino acids. CDR3 nucleotides: TGCGCCAGCAGCTTGGATCAGTTCATGAACACTGAAGCTTTCTTT. It yields the protein CASSLDQFMNTEAFF.

The chain recombines TRBV30 with TRBJ2-2; 8 positions match TRBD1. This CDR3 has 14 amino acids. Germline CDR1 reads GTSNPN; CDR2 reads SVGIG (reference sequence). Trimming at V came to 4 bases and at J to 6 bases, leaving 7 bases not matched to a gene. The CDR3 spells CAWTLRGRPGELFF. CDR3 DNA: TGTGCCTGGACGCTCAGGGGGCGGCCCGGGGAGCTGTTTTTT. Variable domain in full (rest from reference TRBV30 and TRBJ2-2): SQTIHQWPATLVQPVGSPLSLECTVEGTSNPNLYWYRQAAGRGLQLLFYSVGIGQISSEVPQNLSASRPQDRQFILSSKKLLLSDSGFYLCAWTLRGRPGELFFGEGSRLTVL.

This chain joins TRBV21-1 and TRBJ2-1; the tabulated D call, TRBD1, remains unverified against the DNA. TRBV21-1 is marked as a pseudogene. The CDR3 spans 17 residues. For the CDR3, the DNA is TGTGCCAGCAGCAATCAGGGCGCGGTAAGCTCCTACAATGAGCAGTTCTTC. Translation: CASSNQGAVSSYNEQFF.

The chain combines TRBV9 with TRBJ1-4; D perhaps matches TRBD1 (5 bases). The CDR3 has 16 residues. Germline-derived CDR1 and CDR2 are SGDLS and YYNGEE. V lost 0 bases to trimming and J lost 4 bases, with 13 bases between them. Written as DNA, the CDR3 is TGTGCCAGCAGCGTAGGGACACCACCAAGTAATGAAAAACTGTTTTTT. Residues: CASSVGTPPSNEKLFF.

The chain has TRBV27 and TRBJ1-5, with D unresolved. This CDR3 has 16 amino acids. Per the germline V gene, CDR1 is MNHEY and CDR2 is SMNVEV (reference sequence). The V gene lost 2 bases and the J gene lost 2 bases, with 13 bases spanning the gap. The CDR3 DNA reads TGTGCCAGCAGTTTAGGTCCGGGGAGGGGCAATCAGCCCCAGCATTTT. This codes for CASSLGPGRGNQPQHF.

The rearrangement joins TRBV7-8 to TRBJ2-1; 11 nucleotides match TRBD2. CDR1 and CDR2 (germline): SGHVS, FQNEAQ. Losses at the gene ends were 0 bases for V and 0 bases for J; bases not matched to a gene: 10. There are 20 residues in the CDR3. The DNA of the CDR3 is TGTGCCAGCAGCTTAGCGACTAGCGGGACGCTCTTTAGCTCCTACAATGAGCAGTTCTTC. Translating gives CASSLATSGTLFSSYNEQFF.

J is TRBJ1-2 and V is TRBV5-6; 7 bases agree with TRBD1. Germline V CDR1 and CDR2: SGHDT, YYEEEE. Germline trimming cut 1 base from V and 3 bases from J; bases unmatched to any gene: 9. The CDR3 covers 16 residues. CDR3 nucleotide sequence: TGTGCCAGCAGCTTGCCTGCTGTAGGGGGCGACTATGGCTACACCTTC. Protein: CASSLPAVGGDYGYTF.

V and J are TRBV19 and TRBJ1-5; 7 positions match TRBD1. This CDR3 contains 13 residues. CDR1 and CDR2 (germline): LNHDA, SQIVND (reference sequence). V gave up 8 bases and J gave up 7 bases; unmatched junction bases: 8. In nucleotides, the CDR3 is TGTGCCAGTGGCGTCGGGGGACAGCAGCCCCAGCATTTT. It codes for CASGVGGQQPQHF.

The V gene is TRBV30, the J gene TRBJ1-2, with 7 bases lining up with TRBD1. The ends lost 2 bases at V and 5 bases at J; junction bases unmatched: 5. Germline V CDR1 and CDR2: GTSNPN, SVGIG (reference sequence). The CDR3 is made up of 13 amino acids. As DNA, the CDR3 is TGTGCCTGGAGTCCAGGACAGGCTTATGGCTACACCTTC. This translates into CAWSPGQAYGYTF.

CDR3 nucleotide sequence: TGCGCCAGCAGCACGGATGTGACAGGGGGCCGCTACACCTTC. This translates into CASSTDVTGGRYTF. This chain connects TRBV5-1 to TRBJ1-2; 10 bases are shared with TRBD1. CDR3 length: 14 amino acids. Germline-derived CDR1 and CDR2 are SGHRS and YFSETQ. The J segment lost 9 bases and the V segment lost 4 bases, leaving 9 bases of the junction unmatched.

The chain combines TRBV6-5 with TRBJ1-5; 9 bases fit TRBD1. This CDR3 is 15 amino acids long. With V trimmed by 6 bases and J by 4 bases, 7 bases remained unmatched. CDR1 is MNHEY and CDR2 is SVGAGI in the germline V gene. The CDR3 nucleotides are TGTGCCAGCAGCGAGGTCGGGACAGGGAATCAGCCCCAGCATTTT. This encodes CASSEVGTGNQPQHF.

The chain couples TRBV27 to TRBJ1-1; 7 nucleotides agree with TRBD1. Unmatched junction bases numbered 9, after V lost 8 bases and J lost 3 bases. Germline assignment: CDR1 MNHEY and CDR2 SMNVEV (reference sequence). The length of the CDR3 is 14 residues. The CDR3 sequence is CASALRGAHTEAFF. The CDR3 coding sequence is TGTGCCAGCGCCCTCAGGGGGGCCCACACTGAAGCTTTCTTT.